This record concerns one T cell receptor beta chain sequence. The record originates from a study of cytomegalovirus exposure and HLA in healthy donors. PCR employed 60 Vbeta and 13 Jbeta primers. Produced via immunoSEQ multiplex PCR; TCRdb's table is partial and in-frame only. The sample yields about 240,000 clones, about 80% seen once. Sequenced sample: PBMCs. This sequence originates from a woman between 40 and 55 years old in good health and CMV-seropositive.

The CDR3 loop reads CASSLEPSGGEQFF. CDR3 DNA sequence: TGTGCCAGCAGCTTGGAACCTAGCGGGGGTGAGCAGTTCTTC. The chain joins TRBV5-4 to TRBJ2-1, with 10 bases identical to TRBD2. The CDR3 sequence is 14 residues long. The germline gives CDR1 SGHNT, CDR2 YYREEE (reference sequence). V trimming: 0 bases; J trimming: 9 bases; junction bases outside the gene matches: 3.